Given below is one TCR beta chain in context. This sample is drawn from a study of blood T cell repertoires in COVID-19. The CDR3 totals 15 residues. V lost 5 bases, J lost 6 bases, and 16 bases lay in between. CDR1 MNHEY and CDR2 SMNVEV come from the germline V gene (reference sequence). Measured with immunoSEQ multiplex PCR; TCRdb has only the in-frame clones, and not every one. The sample comprises tens of thousands of clones, around 88% of which are singletons, and about 17% rests with the top ten. The sequenced sample was peripheral blood. The rearrangement links TRBV27 to TRBJ2-2; weak D call: TRBD1 (6 bases). The sequence was collected from a man between 40 and 49 years old with COVID-19, enrolled during active disease. The CDR3 coding sequence is TGTGCCAGCAGTAGGACAGTAGAACTCTCCGGGGAGCTGTTTTTT. Protein sequence: CASSRTVELSGELFF.